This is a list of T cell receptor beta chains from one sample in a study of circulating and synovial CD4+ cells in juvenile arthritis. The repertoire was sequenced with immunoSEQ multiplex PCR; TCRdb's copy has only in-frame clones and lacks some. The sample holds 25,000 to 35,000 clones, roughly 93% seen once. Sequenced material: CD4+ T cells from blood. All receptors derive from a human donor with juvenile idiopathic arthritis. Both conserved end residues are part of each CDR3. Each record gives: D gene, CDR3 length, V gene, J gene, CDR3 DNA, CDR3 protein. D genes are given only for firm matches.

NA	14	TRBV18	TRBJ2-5	TGTGCCAGCTCACCACGGGGAGTTTCGGAGACCCAGTACTTC	CASSPRGVSETQYF
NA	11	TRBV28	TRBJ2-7	TGTGCCAGCAGTCTACGCTACGAGCAGTACTTC	CASSLRYEQYF
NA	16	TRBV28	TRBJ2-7	TGTGCCAGCAGTTTACCCGACAGTGGTCGGGCCTACGAGCAGTACTTC	CASSLPDSGRAYEQYF
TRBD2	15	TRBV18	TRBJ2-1	TGTGCCAGCTCACCACTAGCGGGAGCCTACAATGAGCAGTTCTTC	CASSPLAGAYNEQFF
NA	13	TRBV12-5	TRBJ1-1	TGTGCTAGTGGTTTGTCTATGAACACTGAAGCTTTCTTT	CASGLSMNTEAFF
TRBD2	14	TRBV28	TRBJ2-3	TGTGCCAGCAGCATTAGCGGGATTACAGATACGCAGTATTTT	CASSISGITDTQYF
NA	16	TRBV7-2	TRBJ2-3	TGTGCCAGCAGCGCGAATGGAGCTACGGGGAGGGATACGCAGTATTTT	CASSANGATGRDTQYF
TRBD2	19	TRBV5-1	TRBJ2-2	TGCGCCAGCAGCCGGGACAGGGGACTAGCGGGAGTAATCGCCGGGGAGCTGTTTTTT	CASSRDRGLAGVIAGELFF
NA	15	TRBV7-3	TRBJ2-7	TGTGCCAGCAGCTTAACCGGGGGACAGAACTACGAGCAGTACTTC	CASSLTGGQNYEQYF
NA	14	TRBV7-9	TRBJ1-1	TGTGCCAGCAGCGCTCAGGGTTGGGACACTGAAGCTTTCTTT	CASSAQGWDTEAFF
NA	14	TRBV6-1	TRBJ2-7	TGTGCCAGCAGGCCCGGAGGAGGGCTCCTCGAGCAGTACTTC	CASRPGGGLLEQYF
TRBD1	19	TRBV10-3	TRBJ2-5	TGTGCCATCAGCTTGACAGGGGTGTGGGACGTGGGTTACCAAGAGACCCAGTACTTC	CAISLTGVWDVGYQETQYF
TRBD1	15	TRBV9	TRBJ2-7	TGTGCCAGCAGCGAGACCGGGACAGGGACCTACGAGCAGTACTTC	CASSETGTGTYEQYF
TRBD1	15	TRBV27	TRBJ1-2	TGTGCCAGCAGTCTTGGGACAGCGCCTAACTATGGCTACACCTTC	CASSLGTAPNYGYTF
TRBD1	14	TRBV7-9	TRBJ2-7	TGTGCCAGCAGCGCGGGACAGGGGTTCTACGAGCAGTACTTC	CASSAGQGFYEQYF
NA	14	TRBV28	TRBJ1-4	TGTGCCAGCGAATCGTATGGGGAGGGGGAAAAACTGTTTTTT	CASESYGEGEKLFF
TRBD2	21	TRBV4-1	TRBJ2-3	TGCGCCAGCAGCCAGGCTCTCCCGGGACTAGCGGGGGTCGCTAGCACAGATACGCAGTATTTT	CASSQALPGLAGVASTDTQYF
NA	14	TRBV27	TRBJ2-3	TGTGCCAGCAGTTTAGCGGGAATCACAGATACGCAGTATTTT	CASSLAGITDTQYF
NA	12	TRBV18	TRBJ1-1	TGTGCCAGCTCACCTGGGCAGGAGGTGCCTTTCTTT	CASSPGQEVPFF
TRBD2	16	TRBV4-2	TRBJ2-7	TGTGCCAGCAGCCCAGAACAAGCGGGAGGGCCCTACGAGCAGTACTTC	CASSPEQAGGPYEQYF